A selection of T cell receptor beta chains follows, all from one sample in a study of T cell repertoires and HLA-DP antigens. The table came from immunoSEQ multiplex PCR; TCRdb's copy has only in-frame clones and leaves some out. Of some 110,000 clones listed, 80% to 95% were seen once; the top ten hold under 0.35%. These receptors lack a known antigen. Sequenced input: CD4+ T cells from PBMCs. The receptors stem from a woman younger than 30 in good health and CMV-seronegative. Both conserved end residues are part of each CDR3. A D gene is named only where the DNA matches it firmly. Clone size is given for some rows only: seen once, a few or many times, or a class if the clone is expanded.

>.|TRBJ2-3|.|TRBV7-3
CASRLPTDTQYF
TGTGCCAGCAGGCTCCCCACAGATACGCAGTATTTT
>.|TRBJ2-2|.|TRBV9
CASSVRTAGGELFF
TGTGCCAGCAGCGTAAGGACGGCTGGCGGGGAGCTGTTTTTT
>.|TRBJ1-2|.|TRBV7-9
CASSLGVRYGYTF
TGTGCCAGCAGCTTAGGGGTCCGGTATGGCTACACCTTC
>TRBD2|TRBJ2-3|once|TRBV6-1
CGTTRTSVTDTQYF
TGTGGGACAACTAGGACTAGCGTTACAGATACGCAGTATTTT
>.|TRBJ1-6|.|TRBV5-5
CASSWGGNSPLHF
TGTGCCAGCAGCTGGGGGGGTAATTCACCCCTCCACTTT
>.|TRBJ1-2|.|TRBV4-1
CASSQQNYGYTF
TGCGCCAGCAGCCAACAGAACTATGGCTACACCTTC
>.|TRBJ2-6|.|TRBV5-5
CASSLDGANVLTF
TGTGCCAGCAGCTTGGATGGGGCCAACGTCCTGACTTTC
>.|TRBJ1-1|.|TRBV29-1
CSVDATAMNTEAFF
TGCAGCGTTGATGCGACAGCCATGAACACTGAAGCTTTCTTT
>TRBD2|TRBJ2-5|.|TRBV7-6
CASSLVIRGGPQTQYF
TGTGCCAGCAGCTTAGTGATTCGCGGGGGGCCGCAGACCCAGTACTTC
>TRBD1|TRBJ2-1|.|TRBV28
CASSSIGDRYNEQFF
TGTGCCAGCAGTTCAATCGGGGACAGGTACAATGAGCAGTTCTTC
>.|TRBJ1-3|.|TRBV7-2
CASSLTGPLGGNTIYF
TGTGCCAGCAGCTTAACGGGACCTCTGGGGGGAAACACCATATATTTT
>.|TRBJ2-5|once|TRBV7-3
CASSWGRGSQETQYF
TGTGCCAGCAGCTGGGGTCGTGGGAGCCAAGAGACCCAGTACTTC
>.|TRBJ1-5|.|TRBV2
CASSRQLNQPQHF
TGTGCCAGCAGTAGACAGCTTAATCAGCCCCAGCATTTT
>.|TRBJ1-5|few|TRBV7-2
CASSLAIGGNQPQHF
TGTGCCAGCAGCTTAGCAATAGGGGGCAATCAGCCCCAGCATTTT
>TRBD2|TRBJ2-1|.|TRBV4-1
CASRERGGLNEQFF
TGCGCCAGCAGAGAGCGGGGGGGCCTCAATGAGCAGTTCTTC
>TRBD1|TRBJ1-6|.|TRBV5-5
CASSSKGQIVSPLHF
TGTGCCAGCAGCTCGAAGGGACAGATAGTTTCACCCCTCCACTTT
>.|TRBJ1-3|few|TRBV6-6
CASSFDLSGNTIYF
TGTGCCAGCAGTTTCGACCTCTCTGGAAACACCATATATTTT
>.|TRBJ1-3|.|TRBV7-8
CASSLGGAGTGNTIYF
TGTGCCAGCAGCTTAGGAGGGGCGGGGACTGGAAACACCATATATTTT
>TRBD2|TRBJ2-7|.|TRBV11-2
CASSGTSGGYEQYF
TGTGCCAGCAGCGGGACTAGCGGGGGCTACGAGCAGTACTTC
>TRBD1|TRBJ2-5|.|TRBV7-9
CASSQDNRGSETQYF
TGTGCCAGCAGCCAAGACAACAGGGGCTCAGAGACCCAGTACTTC
>TRBD1|TRBJ1-3|.|TRBV2
CASSDSFFPGQGAGNTIYF
TGTGCCAGCAGTGATTCCTTCTTTCCCGGACAGGGGGCTGGAAACACCATATATTTT
>.|TRBJ2-1|.|TRBV5-8
CASSLGLVRSEQFF
TGTGCCAGCAGCTTGGGGTTGGTTAGGAGTGAGCAGTTCTTC
>TRBD2|TRBJ2-1|.|TRBV7-6
CASSRGLAGTKDEQFF
TGTGCCAGCAGCCGCGGACTAGCGGGGACCAAGGATGAGCAGTTCTTC
>TRBD2|TRBJ2-1|once|TRBV29-1
CSVEPSGRLANEQFF
TGCAGCGTTGAACCTAGCGGGAGACTTGCCAATGAGCAGTTCTTC
>TRBD1|TRBJ1-5|.|TRBV9
CASSEGQGRNQPQHF
TGTGCCAGCAGCGAGGGACAGGGTAGGAATCAGCCCCAGCATTTT
>.|TRBJ2-1|.|TRBV7-9
CASSPFFGSSYNEQFF
TGTGCCAGCAGCCCATTCTTTGGCAGCTCCTACAATGAGCAGTTCTTC
>TRBD1|TRBJ1-2|.|TRBV10-3
CAISEDRAYGYTF
TGTGCCATCAGTGAAGACAGGGCCTATGGCTACACCTTC
>TRBD2|TRBJ2-4|.|TRBV7-6
CASSSGGRAENIQYF
TGTGCCAGCAGCTCAGGCGGGAGGGCCGAAAACATTCAGTACTTC
>.|TRBJ1-2|.|TRBV28
CASSYRQNYGYTF
TGTGCCAGCAGTTATAGACAGAACTATGGCTACACCTTC
>.|TRBJ1-1|.|TRBV7-9
CASSLQGSNTEAFF
TGTGCCAGCAGCTTACAGGGGTCGAACACTGAAGCTTTCTTT
>TRBD2|TRBJ2-7|.|TRBV30
CAWSPGTSGSYEQYF
TGTGCCTGGAGCCCGGGGACTAGCGGCTCCTACGAGCAGTACTTC
>.|TRBJ2-7|.|TRBV5-4
CASSLGVIPYEQYF
TGTGCCAGCAGCTTAGGGGTGATCCCCTACGAGCAGTACTTC
>.|TRBJ1-2|.|TRBV18
CASSPRSEADGYTF
TGTGCCAGCTCACCACGCTCCGAGGCAGATGGCTACACCTTC
>.|TRBJ1-3|.|TRBV29-1
CSVEESRTIYF
TGCAGCGTTGAAGAATCACGCACCATATATTTT
>.|TRBJ2-3|.|TRBV18
CASSLYRDRTDTQYF
TGTGCCAGCTCACTGTACAGGGATAGAACAGATACGCAGTATTTT
>TRBD2|TRBJ2-7|.|TRBV15
CATSTGLAASSYEQYF
TGTGCCACCAGCACGGGACTAGCGGCGAGCTCCTACGAGCAGTACTTC
>.|TRBJ1-2|.|TRBV30
CAWGSGTGYGYTF
TGTGCCTGGGGGTCCGGCACCGGGTATGGCTACACCTTC
>.|TRBJ2-5|.|TRBV5-6
CASKADSVLQETQYF
TGTGCCAGCAAGGCGGATAGCGTTCTCCAAGAGACCCAGTACTTC
>.|TRBJ1-1|.|TRBV12-5
CASGKEWAEAFF
TGTGCTAGTGGTAAAGAGTGGGCTGAAGCTTTCTTT
>.|TRBJ2-2|.|TRBV5-1
CASSIQGGTGELFF
TGCGCCAGCAGCATACAGGGAGGTACCGGGGAGCTGTTTTTT
>.|TRBJ1-5|few|TRBV15
CATSPNSNQPQHF
TGTGCCACCAGTCCCAATAGCAATCAGCCCCAGCATTTT
>TRBD1|TRBJ2-2|.|TRBV29-1
CSVDNRGDTGELFF
TGCAGCGTGGATAACAGGGGGGACACCGGGGAGCTGTTTTTT
>TRBD2|TRBJ2-5|.|TRBV15
CATSRGLGAGEETQYF
TGTGCCACCAGCAGGGGGCTAGGAGCGGGGGAAGAGACCCAGTACTTC
>.|TRBJ2-3|.|TRBV29-1
CSVLGTRGGTDTQYF
TGCAGCGTTCTGGGGACACGAGGCGGCACAGATACGCAGTATTTT
>TRBD1|TRBJ1-2|.|TRBV6-6
CASSSPGTAVNYGYTF
TGTGCCAGCAGTTCACCCGGGACAGCGGTTAACTATGGCTACACCTTC
>.|TRBJ1-1|.|TRBV27
CASSLKWGGRNSAFF
TGTGCCAGCAGTTTAAAGTGGGGAGGACGAAACAGCGCTTTCTTT
>.|TRBJ2-1|.|TRBV29-1
CSGLVSEQFF
TGCAGCGGTTTGGTGAGTGAGCAGTTCTTC
>.|TRBJ1-3|.|TRBV7-2
CASSPQTLRRNTIYF
TGTGCCAGCAGCCCACAAACACTCAGGAGAAACACCATATATTTT